These 14 T cell receptor beta chains share one sample of origin, sequenced in a study of blood T cell repertoires in COVID-19. TCRdb's copy holds only in-frame clones and misses some; the assay was immunoSEQ multiplex PCR. Here the sample spans approximately 210,000 clones, approximately 90% being singletons. Sequences were obtained from peripheral blood. These receptors all come from a human donor in a cohort sampled during active COVID-19.

V gene TRBV27 combines with J gene TRBJ2-7; 9 bases are shared with TRBD2. CDR3 length: 14 residues. V dropped 2 bases and J dropped 6; count of bases not matched to a gene: 5. Germline V CDR1 and CDR2: MNHEY, SMNVEV (reference sequence). The DNA of the CDR3 is TGTGCCAGCAGTTTACGGCTAGCGGGGTTCGAGCAGTACTTC. The encoded protein is CASSLRLAGFEQYF.

This clone was observed once. The J gene is TRBJ2-7, the V gene TRBV29-1, with a possible D match to TRBD2 (5 bases). This CDR3 region has 14 residues. V gave up 3 bases and J gave up 2 bases, with 14 bases separating them. Germline V gene lookup returns CDR1 SQVTM and CDR2 ANQGSEA. CDR3 amino acids: CSVENGVNAYEQYF. In DNA, the CDR3 is TGCAGCGTTGAGAACGGGGTTAACGCCTACGAGCAGTACTTC.

The chain combines TRBV3-1 (or the pseudogene TRBV3-2) with TRBJ2-4, with D possibly being TRBD1 (6 bases). V was pared by 0 bases and J by 1 base, with 10 bases between. Per the germline V gene, CDR1 is LGHDT and CDR2 is YNNKEL (reference sequence). The CDR3 loop spans 16 amino acids. Here the CDR3 reads CASSQETGPAKNIQYF. CDR3 in DNA: TGTGCCAGCAGCCAAGAAACAGGGCCCGCCAAAAACATTCAGTACTTC.

The chain couples TRBV4-1 to TRBJ1-1; D is perhaps TRBD1 (6 bases). Trimming removed 1 base at V and 6 bases at J, with 18 bases between. Germline CDR1 and CDR2: MGHRA and YSYEKL. This CDR3 is built from 16 residues. DNA for the CDR3: TGCGCCAGCAGCCAAGTAAAAGGGGGAAGGCTACCTGAAGCTTTCTTT. Translation: CASSQVKGGRLPEAFF.

The chain combines TRBV5-1 with TRBJ2-3; TRBD1 matches 7 bases. This CDR3 is 14 amino acids long. V lost 4 bases, J lost 5 bases, and 7 bases stayed unmatched. Germline V gives CDR1 SGHRS, CDR2 YFSETQ. CDR3 in DNA: TGCGCCAGCAGCGTACAACAGGGGAGAGATACGCAGTATTTT. This gives the protein CASSVQQGRDTQYF.

The chain uses TRBV5-6 and TRBJ2-7; maybe TRBD2 (5 bases). Trimming stripped 5 bases from V and 4 bases from J, with 22 bases between. CDR1 and CDR2 from the germline V gene are SGHDT and YYEEEE. The CDR3 runs 16 residues. The CDR3 region has the DNA TGTGCCAGCAGTCGAGGGCAGTATTCCTCCCCTTACGAGCAGTACTTC. It translates to CASSRGQYSSPYEQYF.

The V and J genes are TRBV12-3 or TRBV12-4 and TRBJ2-3; D is unclear. V was pared by 6 bases and J by 5 bases, with 12 bases between. CDR3 size: 13 residues. In DNA, the CDR3 is TGTGCCAGCAGCCATACAATTGGAGATACGCAGTATTTT. Its protein is CASSHTIGDTQYF.

The J gene is TRBJ2-7, the V gene TRBV5-1; TRBD2 might be the D (6 bases). This CDR3 has 13 amino acids. Trimming shortened V by 6 bases and J by 3 bases, and 13 bases separated the two germline ends. Germline assignment: CDR1 SGHRS and CDR2 YFSETQ. CDR3 region: CASNKGTGYEQYF. The CDR3 DNA reads as TGCGCCAGCAACAAAGGGACTGGCTACGAGCAGTACTTC.

The CDR3 spells CASSRFDASGIYF. CDR3 DNA sequence: TGTGCCAGCAGCCGGTTCGACGCCTCCGGGATTTACTTC. This chain uses TRBV3-1 (or the pseudogene TRBV3-2) with TRBJ2-5; D perhaps matches TRBD2 (5 bases). Trimming left V 4 bases short and J 14 bases short, with 20 bases between. CDR1 is LGHDT and CDR2 is YNNKEL in the germline V gene (reference sequence). The CDR3 length is 13 residues.

The chain employs TRBV19 and TRBJ2-7; 9 nucleotides match TRBD1. Germline CDR1 reads LNHDA; CDR2 reads SQIVND (reference sequence). Trimming cost V 4 bases and J 4 bases; bases outside gene matches: 8. This CDR3 is 15 amino acids long. As DNA, the CDR3 is TGTGCCAGTAGTAGGGAGGGACAGGGTTCTTACGAGCAGTACTTC. Its translation: CASSREGQGSYEQYF.

This chain uses TRBV6-2 or TRBV6-3 with TRBJ2-1; 14 bases align to TRBD2. CDR1 is MNHEY and CDR2 is SVGEGT in the germline V gene. The CDR3 loop spans 13 amino acids. With 5 bases clipped from V and 11 bases from J, the junction kept 2 bases outside the gene matches. CDR3 nucleotide sequence: TGTGCCAGCAGTGGGACTAGCGGGGGCCAGCAGTTCTTC. It codes for CASSGTSGGQQFF.

The chain has TRBV5-1 and TRBJ1-2, with a tentative D call TRBD1 (5 bases). In germline, CDR1 is SGHRS, CDR2 YFSETQ. This CDR3 is built from 12 residues. V shed 3 bases and J shed 8 bases, with 11 bases lying between them. CDR3 sequence (DNA): TGCGCCAGCAGCTCGACAGCGGGAGGCTACACCTTC. It is translated as CASSSTAGGYTF.

The V call is TRBV9, the J call TRBJ2-1, with 9 bases identical to TRBD1. This CDR3 has 15 amino acids. Germline CDR1 reads SGDLS; CDR2 reads YYNGEE. Trimming removed 1 base from V and 6 bases from J; junction bases left unmatched: 5. The CDR3 region has the DNA TGTGCCAGCAGCGTACGGGACAGGGTTCTCAATGAGCAGTTCTTC. Translating gives CASSVRDRVLNEQFF. The entire variable domain, with the rest obtained from reference TRBV9 and TRBJ2-1, is as follows: DSGVTQTPKHLITATGQRVTLRCSPRSGDLSVYWYQQSLDQGLQFLIQYYNGEERAKGNILERFSAQQFPDLHSELNLSSLELGDSALYFCASSVRDRVLNEQFFGPGTRLTVL.

The chain uses TRBV5-5 and TRBJ2-1; the match to TRBD2 covers 9 bases. The CDR3 runs 17 residues. V dropped 0 bases and J dropped 6; count of bases not matched to a gene: 10. Per germline, CDR1 SGHKS and CDR2 YYEKEE (reference sequence). The CDR3 DNA sequence: TGTGCCAGCAGCTTGGTCTTCGGCGGGGGGGCCGTCAATGAGCAGTTCTTC. It specifies CASSLVFGGGAVNEQFF.